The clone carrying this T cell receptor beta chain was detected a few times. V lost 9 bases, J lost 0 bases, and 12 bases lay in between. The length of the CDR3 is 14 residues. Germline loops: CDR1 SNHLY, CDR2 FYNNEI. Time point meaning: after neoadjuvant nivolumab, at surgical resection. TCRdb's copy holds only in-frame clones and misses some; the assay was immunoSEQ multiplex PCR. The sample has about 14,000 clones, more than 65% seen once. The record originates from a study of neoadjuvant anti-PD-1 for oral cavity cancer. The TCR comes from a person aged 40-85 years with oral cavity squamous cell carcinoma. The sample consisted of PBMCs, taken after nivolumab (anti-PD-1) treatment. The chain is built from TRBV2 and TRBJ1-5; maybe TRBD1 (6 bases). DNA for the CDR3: TGTGCCAGTCGGACAGACCTTAGCAATCAGCCCCAGCATTTT. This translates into CASRTDLSNQPQHF. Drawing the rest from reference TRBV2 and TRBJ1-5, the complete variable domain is EPEVTQTPSHQVTQMGQEVILRCVPISNHLYFYWYRQILGQKVEFLVSFYNNEISEKSEIFDDQFSVERPDGSNFTLKIRSTKLEDSAMYFCASRTDLSNQPQHFGDGTRLSIL.